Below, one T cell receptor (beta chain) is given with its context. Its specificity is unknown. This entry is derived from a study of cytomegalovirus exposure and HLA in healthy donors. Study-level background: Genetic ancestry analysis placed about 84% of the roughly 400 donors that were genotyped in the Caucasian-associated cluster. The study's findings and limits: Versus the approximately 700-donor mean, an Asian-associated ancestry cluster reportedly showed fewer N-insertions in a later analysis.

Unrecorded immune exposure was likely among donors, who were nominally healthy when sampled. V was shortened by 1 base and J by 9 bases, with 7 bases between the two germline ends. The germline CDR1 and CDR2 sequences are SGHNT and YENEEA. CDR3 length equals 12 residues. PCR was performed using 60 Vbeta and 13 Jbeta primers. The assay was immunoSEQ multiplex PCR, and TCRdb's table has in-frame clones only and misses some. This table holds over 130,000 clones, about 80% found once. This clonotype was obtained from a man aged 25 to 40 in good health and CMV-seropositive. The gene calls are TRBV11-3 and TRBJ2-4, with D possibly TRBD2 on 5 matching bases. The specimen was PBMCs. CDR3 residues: CASSLVRGIQYF. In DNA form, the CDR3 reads TGTGCCAGCAGCTTAGTACGGGGCATTCAGTACTTC.